A single sample gave rise to the 25 T cell receptor beta chains below, sequenced in a study of PD-1 blockade in classical Hodgkin lymphoma. Only in-frame clones appear in the TCRdb table, and some are missing; sequencing was by immunoSEQ multiplex PCR. This table has 85,000 to 90,000 clones, 90% appearing once. Time point noted: cycle 4 day 1 (C4D1), after 5 to 7 weeks of nivolumab. Brentuximab vedotin exposure varied among the patients, all of whom had relapsed after autologous stem cell transplantation. The starting material was peripheral blood mononuclear cells (PBMCs), obtained before the fourth cycle of nivolumab. The receptors were sampled from a human donor with classical Hodgkin lymphoma.

The chain recombines TRBV5-1 with TRBJ1-1, with 8 bases that match TRBD1. V lost 4 bases, J lost 7 bases, and 30 bases stayed unmatched. This CDR3 contains 21 residues. CDR1 is SGHRS and CDR2 is YFSETQ in the germline V gene. The CDR3 bases are TGCGCCAGCAGCCCAGGACAGGGCCGAGTCTGGGGGGGGATCAAACAAGGTGAAGCTTTCTTT. This gives the protein CASSPGQGRVWGGIKQGEAFF.

V is TRBV2 and J is TRBJ2-5, with unresolved D. Germline values: CDR1 SNHLY, CDR2 FYNNEI. This CDR3 is 11 amino acids long. Trimming pared 6 bases from V and 4 bases from J, leaving 6 bases between. In DNA form, the CDR3 reads TGTGCCAGCAGGGGCGGAGAGACCCAGTACTTC. Translated, it gives CASRGGETQYF.

The rearrangement joins TRBV9 to TRBJ1-3; unclear D gene. With 1 base removed from V and 0 bases from J, the gap between germline ends came to 11 bases. The CDR3 length is 16 residues. Germline CDR1 SGDLS, CDR2 YYNGEE. Written as DNA, the CDR3 is TGTGCCAGCAGCGTATCTAGGCACGACTCTGGAAACACCATATATTTT. Amino acid sequence: CASSVSRHDSGNTIYF.

The rearrangement joins TRBV5-4 to TRBJ1-1; no clear D gene. Trimming took 0 bases from V and 6 from J, leaving 6 bases between them. The V gene's germline CDR1 is SGHNT and CDR2 YYREEE (reference sequence). The CDR3 contains 12 residues. CDR3 residues: CASSLDSSEAFF. CDR3 DNA: TGTGCCAGCAGCTTGGACAGCTCTGAAGCTTTCTTT.

The V call is TRBV19, the J call TRBJ1-1; D may be TRBD1 (5 bases). With 7 bases removed from V and 5 bases from J, the gap between germline ends came to 8 bases. Germline CDR1 and CDR2: LNHDA and SQIVND (reference sequence). The CDR3 is made up of 11 amino acids. The DNA for the CDR3 is TGTGCCAGTACCTCAGGGACTGAAGCTTTCTTT. Its translation is CASTSGTEAFF.

Only a few counts were recorded for this clone. The V and J genes are TRBV4-1 and TRBJ1-2, with D uncertain. The CDR3 sequence is 16 residues long. V lost 0 bases to trimming and J lost 4 bases, with 15 bases between them. Germline CDR1 and CDR2: MGHRA and YSYEKL. CDR3 bases: TGCGCCAGCAGCCAAGATTCGGGCGGAGGAACCTATGGCTACACCTTC. It yields the protein CASSQDSGGGTYGYTF.

This clone was recorded once. The CDR3 sequence: CASSLNQVTEAFF. The CDR3 DNA sequence: TGTGCCAGCAGCTTAAATCAGGTCACTGAAGCTTTCTTT. The chain links TRBV7-9 to TRBJ1-1; D remains unclear. Germline CDR1 is SEHNR and CDR2 is FQNEAQ (reference sequence). With 2 bases removed from V and 4 bases from J, the gap between germline ends came to 8 bases. The CDR3 loop spans 13 amino acids. Drawing the rest from reference TRBV7-9 and TRBJ1-1, the complete variable domain is DTGVSQNPRHKITKRGQNVTFRCDPISEHNRLYWYRQTLGQGPEFLTYFQNEAQLEKSRLLSDRFSAERPKGSFSTLEIQRTEQGDSAMYLCASSLNQVTEAFFGQGTRLTVV.

The chain employs TRBV6-6 and TRBJ1-1; tentative D call: TRBD1 (6 bases). CDR3 length: 15 amino acids. The V gene's germline CDR1 is MNHNY and CDR2 SVGAGI (reference sequence). With 4 bases removed from V and 3 bases from J, the gap between germline ends came to 15 bases. The CDR3 nucleotides read TGTGCCAGCAGTTTACTCAATCCAGGGGACACTGAAGCTTTCTTT. This translates into CASSLLNPGDTEAFF.

This rearrangement joins TRBV11-2 to TRBJ2-7; 13 bases match TRBD2. CDR3 size: 15 residues. Per the germline V gene, CDR1 is SGHAT and CDR2 is FQNNGV. The junction had 5 bases not matched to a gene; V was cut back by 7 bases and J by 2 bases. The CDR3 loop is CASTGTSGDAYEQYF. CDR3 DNA sequence: TGTGCCAGCACCGGGACTAGCGGGGATGCCTACGAGCAGTACTTC.

The gene calls are TRBV4-3 and TRBJ1-3, with a tentative D call TRBD1 (6 bases). CDR1 is LGHNA and CDR2 is YSLEER in the germline V gene. Between the trimmed V and J ends, which lost 5 bases and 0 bases, there was a span of 11 bases. The CDR3 contains 15 residues. CDR3 residues: CASSGNRVSGNTIYF. The CDR3 DNA is TGCGCCAGCAGCGGGAACAGGGTCTCTGGAAACACCATATATTTT.

This chain uses TRBV25-1 with TRBJ2-1; 13 positions match TRBD2. V was clipped by 3 bases and J by 5 bases; unmatched bases: 7. The CDR3 runs 17 residues. Per germline, CDR1 MGHDK and CDR2 SYGVNS. This chain's CDR3 is CASSDWGLAGSNNEQFF. The CDR3 nucleotides are TGTGCCAGCAGTGACTGGGGACTAGCGGGAAGTAACAATGAGCAGTTCTTC.

This chain links TRBV5-4 with TRBJ2-3; TRBD2 matches at 10 bases. Looked up from germline, CDR1 is SGHNT and CDR2 is YYREEE (reference sequence). The CDR3 is made up of 15 amino acids. Unmatched junction bases numbered 6, after V lost 0 bases and J lost 8 bases. CDR3 coding DNA: TGTGCCAGCAGCTTGGAGAGCGGGGGGGCCGTTACGCAGTATTTT. Protein sequence: CASSLESGGAVTQYF. The entire variable domain, with the rest obtained from reference TRBV5-4 and TRBJ2-3, is as follows: ETGVTQSPTHLIKTRGQQVTLRCSSQSGHNTVSWYQQALGQGPQFIFQYYREEENGRGNFPPRFSGLQFPNYSSELNVNALELDDSALYLCASSLESGGAVTQYFGPGTRLTVL.

The chain has TRBV6-5 and TRBJ2-7; D possibly matches TRBD1 or TRBD2 (5 bases each). CDR3 length equals 14 residues. Looked up from germline, CDR1 is MNHEY and CDR2 is SVGAGI. Trimming stripped 3 bases from V and 2 bases from J, with 11 bases between. Here the CDR3 DNA reads TGTGCCAGCAGTTATACGGGGACCACCTACGAGCAGTACTTC. This gives the protein CASSYTGTTYEQYF.

The gene calls are TRBV5-6 and TRBJ1-2, with a tentative D call TRBD1 (6 bases). The CDR3 sequence is 15 residues long. Germline-derived CDR1 and CDR2 are SGHDT and YYEEEE. Trimming left V 4 bases short and J 4 bases short, with 17 bases between. The CDR3 nucleotides read TGTGCCAGCAGCCCCTGGAGGGGGGACCTCTATGGCTACACCTTC. Its translation is CASSPWRGDLYGYTF.

CDR3 sequence: CASSLTAGSSYNEQFF. DNA of the CDR3: TGTGCCAGCAGCTTGACTGCAGGGAGCTCCTACAATGAGCAGTTCTTC. The rearrangement joins TRBV7-2 to TRBJ2-1; D possibly uses TRBD1 or TRBD2 (5 bases each). This CDR3 region has 16 residues. V lost 3 bases and J 0 bases, leaving 12 bases between the germline ends. The germline V gene encodes CDR1 SGHTA and CDR2 FQGNSA. The whole variable domain, filled in from reference TRBV7-2 and TRBJ2-1, reads GAGVSQSPSNKVTEKGKDVELRCDPISGHTALYWYRQSLGQGLEFLIYFQGNSAPDKSGLPSDRFSAERTGGSVSTLTIQRTQQEDSAVYLCASSLTAGSSYNEQFFGPGTRLTVL.

The chain carries TRBV30 and TRBJ2-7, with D tentatively TRBD1 (6 bases). Germline values: CDR1 GTSNPN, CDR2 SVGIG (reference sequence). V was pared by 0 bases and J by 0 bases, with 9 bases between. CDR3 length: 14 residues. Written as DNA, the CDR3 is TGTGCCTGGAGTGTTGGGGGCATCTCCTACGAGCAGTACTTC. Its translation is CAWSVGGISYEQYF.

The chain is built from TRBV7-9 and TRBJ1-2; 10 bases line up with TRBD1. Trimming removed 5 bases from V and 6 bases from J; junction bases left unmatched: 6. This CDR3 contains 14 residues. From germline, CDR1 is SEHNR and CDR2 FQNEAQ (reference sequence). CDR3 loop: CASSPGQGVDGYTF. The CDR3 DNA follows: TGTGCCAGCAGCCCCGGACAGGGGGTCGATGGCTACACCTTC.

The J gene is TRBJ2-6, the V gene TRBV19; D gene unclear. The V and J ends lost 7 bases and 0 bases respectively, with 16 bases between them. The CDR3 contains 17 residues. Germline V CDR1 and CDR2: LNHDA, SQIVND (reference sequence). In DNA form, the CDR3 reads TGTGCCAGTAACCCTGGCCCCTCGGGCTCTGGGGCCAACGTCCTGACTTTC. This translates into CASNPGPSGSGANVLTF.

Here the CDR3 reads CAITLTGEVTEAFF. CDR3 in DNA: TGTGCCATCACACTTACAGGGGAGGTCACTGAAGCTTTCTTT. The chain combines TRBV10-3 with TRBJ1-1; 7 nucleotides align to TRBD1. The CDR3 length is 14 residues. V lost 7 bases and J lost 4; bases outside the gene matches: 9. CDR1 is ENHRY, CDR2 SYGVKD, per germline.

The chain uses TRBV7-7 and TRBJ2-3; 9 positions match TRBD1. CDR3 size: 13 residues. Germline-derived CDR1 and CDR2 are SSHAT and FNYEAQ (reference sequence). J was trimmed by 9 bases and V by 5 bases; bases with no gene match: 6. This CDR3 is CASSKDRGQTQYF. CDR3 DNA sequence: TGTGCCAGCAGCAAGGACAGGGGACAGACGCAGTATTTT. Supplemented by reference TRBV7-7 and TRBJ2-3, the full variable domain reads GAGVSQSPRYKVTKRGQDVTLRCDPISSHATLYWYQQALGQGPEFLTYFNYEAQPDKSGLPSDRFSAERPEGSISTLTIQRTEQRDSAMYRCASSKDRGQTQYFGPGTRLTVL.

The chain has TRBV30 and TRBJ2-5; D may be TRBD1 (5 bases). This CDR3 contains 15 residues. Between the trimmed V and J ends, which lost 3 bases and 0 bases, there was a span of 14 bases. Germline-derived CDR1 and CDR2 are GTSNPN and SVGIG (reference sequence). In DNA form, the CDR3 reads TGTGCCTGGAGCCTCGACAGAGTCTACCAAGAGACCCAGTACTTC. It encodes CAWSLDRVYQETQYF.

This chain joins TRBV27 and TRBJ1-2, with 10 bases fitting TRBD1. Unmatched junction bases numbered 1, after V lost 9 bases and J lost 0 bases. The CDR3 is made up of 13 amino acids. In germline, CDR1 is MNHEY, CDR2 SMNVEV (reference sequence). CDR3 DNA: TGTGCCAGTGGGACAGGGGCTAACTATGGCTACACCTTC. Its protein product is CASGTGANYGYTF.

Concerning this clone: Germline is not matched at one junction end, which may reflect a read error. This chain links TRBV9 with TRBJ2-1, with 10 bases fitting TRBD2. The CDR3 runs to 15 residues. CDR1 SGDLS and CDR2 YYNGEE come from the germline V gene. CDR3 sequence (DNA): TGTGCCAGCAGCGTAGGTAGCGGGGGGTACAATGAGCAATTCTTC. Its protein is CASSVGSGGYNEQFF.

The J gene is TRBJ1-4, the V gene TRBV2; D unclear. The CDR3 runs to 13 residues. Trimming took 6 bases from V and 2 from J, leaving 7 bases between them. Per the germline V gene, CDR1 is SNHLY and CDR2 is FYNNEI. The CDR3 coding sequence is TGTGCCAGCAGGCGGGGTACTAATGAAAAACTGTTTTTT. This encodes CASRRGTNEKLFF.

The chain links TRBV7-2 to TRBJ2-3, with D possibly being TRBD2 (5 bases). This CDR3 comprises 14 residues. V was clipped by 2 bases and J by 2 bases, with 8 bases between them. The germline V gene encodes CDR1 SGHTA and CDR2 FQGNSA. DNA for the CDR3: TGTGCCAGCAGCTTACCCGGGGACACAGATACGCAGTATTTT. Translating it yields CASSLPGDTDTQYF.